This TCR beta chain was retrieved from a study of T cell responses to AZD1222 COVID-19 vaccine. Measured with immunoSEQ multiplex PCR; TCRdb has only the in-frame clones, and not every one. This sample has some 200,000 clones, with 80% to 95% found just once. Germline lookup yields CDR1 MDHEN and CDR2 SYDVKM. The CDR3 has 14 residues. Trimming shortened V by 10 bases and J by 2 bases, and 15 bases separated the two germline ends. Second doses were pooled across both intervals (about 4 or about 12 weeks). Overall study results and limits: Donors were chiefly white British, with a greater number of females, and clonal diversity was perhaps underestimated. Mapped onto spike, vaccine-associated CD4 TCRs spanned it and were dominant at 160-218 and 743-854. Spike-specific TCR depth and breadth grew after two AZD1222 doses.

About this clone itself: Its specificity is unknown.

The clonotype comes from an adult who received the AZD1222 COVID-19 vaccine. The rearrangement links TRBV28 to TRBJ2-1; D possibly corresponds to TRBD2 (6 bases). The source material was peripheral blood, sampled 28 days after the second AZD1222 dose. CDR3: CATVSGGAYNEQFF. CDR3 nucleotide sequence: TGTGCCACCGTCTCGGGCGGGGCCTACAATGAGCAGTTCTTC.